Below are 14 T cell receptor beta chains sequenced from a single sample in a study of blood T cell repertoires in COVID-19. Only in-frame clones appear in the TCRdb table, and some are missing; sequencing was by immunoSEQ multiplex PCR. Of about 200,000 clones listed, less than 85% are singletons. Sequenced: peripheral blood. These receptors were taken from a woman aged 70-85 years with acute or convalescent COVID-19.

The V gene is TRBV24-1, the J gene TRBJ2-7, with TRBD2 matching over 11 bases. The V gene's germline CDR1 is KGHDR and CDR2 SFDVKD. This CDR3 is 13 amino acids long. Trimming at V came to 9 bases and at J to 1 base, leaving 1 base not matched to a gene. In DNA form, the CDR3 reads TGTGCCACCGGGACTAGCGGATCCTACGAGCAGTACTTC. Translating gives CATGTSGSYEQYF.

V gene TRBV12-3 or TRBV12-4 combines with J gene TRBJ1-2, with TRBD1 matching over 9 bases. Unmatched junction bases numbered 10, after V lost 10 bases and J lost 7 bases. CDR3 length equals 13 residues. This CDR3 reads CAITSGQGFGYTF. CDR3 bases: TGTGCCATCACATCGGGACAGGGTTTTGGCTACACCTTC.

The chain couples TRBV21-1 to TRBJ2-5; the table names TRBD1, a call not compared with the DNA. TRBV21-1 is given as a pseudogene. The CDR3 runs to 16 residues. The CDR3 loop is CASSNHRRALRETQYF. DNA for the CDR3: TGTGCCAGCAGCAATCACAGGCGAGCACTAAGGGAGACCCAGTACTTC.

The genes are TRBV28 and TRBJ2-1, with D perhaps matching TRBD1 (6 bases). This CDR3 has 12 residues. Germline CDR1 and CDR2: MDHEN and SYDVKM. The germline V and J ends were trimmed by 1 base and 15 bases, with 13 bases remaining between them. The CDR3 DNA reads as TGTGCCAGCAGTTTATTGCAGGGGAGAGGGTTCTTC. Its protein product is CASSLLQGRGFF.

This rearrangement joins TRBV6-1 to TRBJ1-2; 8 bases agree with TRBD1. The CDR3 is 13 amino acids. After removal of 5 bases from V and 8 bases from J, the junction contained 7 bases not matched to a gene. The germline CDR1 and CDR2 sequences are MNHNS and SASEGT. The CDR3 sequence is CASSNLPGGGYTF. The CDR3 coding sequence is TGTGCCAGCAGTAACCTTCCAGGGGGCGGCTACACCTTC.

The rearrangement joins TRBV2 to TRBJ1-5; 9 bases match TRBD1. Germline CDR1 reads SNHLY; CDR2 reads FYNNEI. Trimming cost V 4 bases and J 7 bases; bases outside gene matches: 5. The CDR3 has 14 residues. The CDR3 nucleotides read TGTGCCAGCAGTGCTCGGACAGGGGAACAGCCCCAGCATTTT. This codes for CASSARTGEQPQHF.

The V gene is TRBV6-5, the J gene TRBJ2-7; the D gene is possibly TRBD2 (5 bases). V was clipped by 0 bases and J by 3 bases, with 15 bases between them. The CDR3 is made up of 16 amino acids. CDR1 is MNHEY and CDR2 is SVGAGI in the germline V gene. The CDR3 loop reads CASSYSGRESGYEQYF. CDR3 bases: TGTGCCAGCAGTTACTCGGGAAGGGAGTCTGGCTACGAGCAGTACTTC.

This clone has only a few counts. The chain employs TRBV28 and TRBJ1-3, with no clear D. The CDR3 has 15 amino acids. Trimming removed 5 bases from V and 0 bases from J, with 11 bases in between. CDR1 MDHEN and CDR2 SYDVKM come from the germline V gene. CDR3 amino acids: CASSPLANSGNTIYF. The DNA of the CDR3 is TGTGCCAGCAGTCCGCTGGCCAACTCTGGAAACACCATATATTTT.

The rearrangement joins TRBV4-2 to TRBJ1-3, with 7 bases that match TRBD1. CDR3 length: 17 amino acids. V lost 0 bases, J lost 0 bases, and 5 bases stayed unmatched. The germline V gene encodes CDR1 LGHNA and CDR2 YNFKEQ. CDR3 sequence reads: CASSQDRGTVSGNTIYF. In DNA, the CDR3 is TGTGCCAGCAGCCAAGATCGGGGGACAGTCTCTGGAAACACCATATATTTT.

This clone turned up a few times. This chain links TRBV11-3 with TRBJ2-1, with unresolved D. V lost 1 base to trimming and J lost 9 bases, with 7 bases between them. CDR3 length equals 12 residues. Germline CDR1 SGHNT, CDR2 YENEEA. The CDR3 region has the DNA TGTGCCAGCAGCTTAGTAAACGGTGAGCAGTTCTTC. It encodes CASSLVNGEQFF.

The V and J genes are TRBV27 and TRBJ1-1; weak D call: TRBD1 (6 bases). Germline values: CDR1 MNHEY, CDR2 SMNVEV (reference sequence). This CDR3 is 14 amino acids long. Deletions cut 2 bases from V and 5 bases from J, with 12 bases between. The CDR3 region is CASSLTQGWTEAFF. CDR3 sequence (DNA): TGTGCCAGCAGTTTAACTCAGGGGTGGACTGAAGCTTTCTTT.

This chain uses TRBV18 with TRBJ2-2; 8 nucleotides align to TRBD2. Losses at the gene ends were 3 bases for V and 1 base for J; bases not matched to a gene: 7. The CDR3 spans 17 residues. CDR1 and CDR2 from the germline V gene are KGHSH and LQKENI. The CDR3 nucleotides read TGTGCCAGCTCACCGACTACTAGCGGATTGAACACCGGGGAGCTGTTTTTT. It encodes CASSPTTSGLNTGELFF. Full variable domain (rest looked up from reference TRBV18 and TRBJ2-2): NAGVMQNPRHLVRRRGQEARLRCSPMKGHSHVYWYRQLPEEGLKFMVYLQKENIIDESGMPKERFSAEFPKEGPSILRIQQVVRGDSAAYFCASSPTTSGLNTGELFFGEGSRLTVL.

This chain joins TRBV27 and TRBJ2-1; TRBD1 matches at 12 bases. Germline loops: CDR1 MNHEY, CDR2 SMNVEV (reference sequence). Trimming took 7 bases from V and 8 from J; bases not matched to a gene: 6. The length of the CDR3 is 14 residues. DNA for the CDR3: TGTGCCAGCAACCGGGACAGGGGGCTACATGAGCAGTTCTTC. Its protein product is CASNRDRGLHEQFF.

Worth noting for this clone: Possible read error: a much larger clone is one base away. The chain recombines TRBV7-2 with TRBJ1-4, with 10 bases aligning to TRBD1. V trimming: 5 bases; J trimming: 5 bases; junction bases outside the gene matches: 2. In germline, CDR1 is SGHTA, CDR2 FQGNSA. The CDR3 sequence is 14 residues long. The CDR3 DNA is TGTGCCAGCAGCCTGGACAGGGGGAATGAAAAACTGTTTTTT. Amino acid sequence: CASSLDRGNEKLFF.